Following are 10 T cell receptor beta chains from one sample sequenced in a study of beta chain features in type 1 diabetes (dated by TCRdb to 2017 to 2018). Library method: the immunoSEQ multiplex PCR assay. The entire amount of isolated RNA was reverse transcribed using the High Capacity cDNA Reverse Transcription Kit, so the sequenced TCRB transcripts were expressed ones. This immuneACCESS table, as held by TCRdb, lists in-frame sequences with V and J called but not all clones. Of the missing ones, under half trace to an unresolved V gene in checked studies; the others have no known cause. In this sample the table shows under 900,000 clones, roughly 15% of which occur a single time. Of the sample, roughly 0.025% is held by the ten largest clones. Sequences were obtained from naive CD4+ T cells from blood. The cell subset or site label of this sample denotes: true naive CD4+ T cells. These receptors all stem from a young woman in good health.

This chain links TRBV5-1 with TRBJ1-1; D possibly corresponds to TRBD1 (5 bases). Germline-derived CDR1 and CDR2 are SGHRS and YFSETQ. V was pared by 0 bases and J by 2 bases, with 8 bases between. The CDR3 totals 14 residues. The CDR3 reads CASSLAQVNTEAFF. DNA for the CDR3: TGCGCCAGCAGCTTGGCACAGGTCAACACTGAAGCTTTCTTT.

Only a few counts were recorded for this clone. This chain uses TRBV7-8 with TRBJ2-3; 8 bases map to TRBD1. This CDR3 region has 15 residues. The J segment lost 2 bases and the V segment lost 4 bases, leaving 5 bases of the junction unmatched. The germline gives CDR1 SGHVS, CDR2 FQNEAQ. The CDR3 spells CASSSHRGTTDTQYF. The CDR3 nucleotides are TGTGCCAGCAGCTCTCACAGGGGGACCACAGATACGCAGTATTTT.

This clone came up a few times. The rearrangement uses TRBV28 and TRBJ2-7, with D possibly being TRBD1 (5 bases). Deletions cut 3 bases from V and 4 bases from J, with 19 bases between. The CDR3 has 16 residues. Looked up from germline, CDR1 is MDHEN and CDR2 is SYDVKM. The CDR3 sequence: CASSFLDSRSAYEQYF. CDR3 DNA: TGTGCCAGCAGTTTCCTAGACAGCAGGTCCGCTTACGAGCAGTACTTC. Filled out from reference TRBV28 and TRBJ2-7, the complete variable domain reads DVKVTQSSRYLVKRTGEKVFLECVQDMDHENMFWYRQDPGLGLRLIYFSYDVKMKEKGDIPEGYSVSREKKERFSLILESASTNQTSMYLCASSFLDSRSAYEQYFGPGTRLTVT.

The chain has TRBV6-6 and TRBJ2-1; TRBD1 might be the D (6 bases). The CDR3 is 13 residues long. Germline-derived CDR1 and CDR2 are MNHNY and SVGAGI (reference sequence). V lost 0 bases to trimming and J lost 7 bases, with 7 bases between them. CDR3 in amino acids: CASSYSQGNEQFF. The CDR3 DNA follows: TGTGCCAGCAGTTACTCTCAGGGGAATGAGCAGTTCTTC.

A note on this clone: Other DNA sequences from this sample encode an identical CDR3 as well. The chain carries TRBV5-1 and TRBJ1-1; D is undetermined. V lost 0 bases, J lost 3 bases, and 9 bases lay in between. CDR1 and CDR2 from the germline V gene are SGHRS and YFSETQ. The CDR3 extends over 14 amino acids. The CDR3 coding sequence is TGCGCCAGCAGCTTGGGCAGGCTGGACACTGAAGCTTTCTTT. Translation: CASSLGRLDTEAFF.

V and J are TRBV5-1 and TRBJ2-2; D is uncertain. Germline loops: CDR1 SGHRS, CDR2 YFSETQ. The CDR3 has 15 residues. The V end was cut by 5 bases, the J end by 5 bases, with 16 bases between. CDR3 nucleotides: TGCGCCAGCAGTTTCAATCACAAGACTACCGGGGAGCTGTTTTTT. This encodes CASSFNHKTTGELFF.

V usage is TRBV9 and J usage is TRBJ2-6; no definite D call. The germline V and J ends were trimmed by 5 bases and 0 bases, with 9 bases remaining between them. CDR1 is SGDLS and CDR2 is YYNGEE in the germline V gene. The CDR3 runs to 15 residues. CDR3 residues: CASSLRVSGANVLTF. DNA of the CDR3: TGTGCCAGCAGTTTGAGAGTCTCTGGGGCCAACGTCCTGACTTTC.

V is TRBV5-4 and J is TRBJ1-2; unclear D gene. V was clipped by 4 bases and J by 0 bases, with 4 bases between them. The CDR3 covers 12 residues. Germline V gene lookup returns CDR1 SGHNT and CDR2 YYREEE (reference sequence). The CDR3 nucleotides are TGTGCCAGCAGCGGGTCTAACTATGGCTACACCTTC. It specifies CASSGSNYGYTF.

This clone was detected a few times. The rearrangement joins TRBV4-3 to TRBJ2-7, with 16 nucleotides matching TRBD2. The CDR3 sequence is 17 residues long. V shed 3 bases and J 2 bases; nucleotides not matched to a gene: 4. CDR1 is LGHNA, CDR2 YSLEER, per germline. In nucleotides, the CDR3 is TGCGCCAGCAGCCAGGGACTAGCGGGAGGGTTCCCCTACGAGCAGTACTTC. The encoded protein is CASSQGLAGGFPYEQYF.

V is TRBV10-3 and J is TRBJ2-2, with D hard to call. This CDR3 region has 14 residues. In germline, CDR1 is ENHRY, CDR2 SYGVKD. The V end was cut by 4 bases, the J end by 2 bases, with 8 bases between. CDR3 protein: CAISGGANTGELFF. Written as DNA, the CDR3 is TGTGCCATCAGTGGAGGAGCTAACACCGGGGAGCTGTTTTTT.